These 28 T cell receptor beta chains came from one sample sequenced in a study of radiation and T cells in renal cell carcinoma (TCRdb year 2020). The library was obtained by the immunoSEQ multiplex PCR assay. Entries here come from immuneACCESS through TCRdb and include only in-frame sequences with V and J called. Some clones fail to appear in such tables; in the studies checked, an unresolved V gene covers under half of the shortfall, and the cause of the remainder is unknown. A total of around 130,000 clones appear in this sample, 75% to 90% of them only once. The ten largest clones capture 1.5% to 2% of the sample. Explained via the paper, the time point label denotes: blood 2 weeks post-SBRT. Per the publication, the treatment or condition label means: 15 Gy SBRT to primary tumor, nephrectomy 4 weeks later. Here the sequenced sample was blood, taken from a patient whose treatment included radiotherapy and nephrectomy. These receptors came from a woman aged 60-75 years with renal cell carcinoma.

The gene calls are TRBV28 and TRBJ2-5; no reliable D call. Trimming removed 4 bases at V and 3 bases at J, with 15 bases between. Germline V gives CDR1 MDHEN, CDR2 SYDVKM. The CDR3 sequence is 15 residues long. The CDR3 here is CASSSTTLRKETQYF. The CDR3 DNA reads as TGTGCCAGCAGTTCGACAACACTCAGGAAAGAGACCCAGTACTTC.

The J gene is TRBJ1-5, the V gene TRBV5-4, with 7 bases that match TRBD1. Germline V CDR1 and CDR2: SGHNT, YYREEE (reference sequence). V was pared by 4 bases and J by 2 bases, with 9 bases of the junction left unmatched. This CDR3 is 16 amino acids long. CDR3 loop: CASSPTPTGGNQPQHF. CDR3 coding DNA: TGTGCCAGCAGCCCCACCCCCACAGGGGGCAATCAGCCCCAGCATTTT. Supplemented by reference TRBV5-4 and TRBJ1-5, the full variable domain reads ETGVTQSPTHLIKTRGQQVTLRCSSQSGHNTVSWYQQALGQGPQFIFQYYREEENGRGNFPPRFSGLQFPNYSSELNVNALELDDSALYLCASSPTPTGGNQPQHFGDGTRLSIL.

The chain has TRBV11-2 and TRBJ2-1, with TRBD2 identical over 8 bases. V lost 3 bases, J lost 3 bases, and 4 bases stayed unmatched. Germline CDR1 is SGHAT and CDR2 is FQNNGV. This CDR3 is built from 15 residues. The CDR3 region is CASSFIAGSYNEQFF. DNA for the CDR3: TGTGCCAGCAGCTTTATAGCGGGGAGCTACAATGAGCAGTTCTTC.

This chain uses TRBV11-2 with TRBJ1-1, with D tentatively TRBD1 (5 bases). Germline V lookup: CDR1 SGHAT, CDR2 FQNNGV. The CDR3 is 14 residues long. V lost 2 bases, J lost 3 bases, and 10 bases lay in between. The CDR3 DNA reads TGTGCCAGCAGCTTATTCTCCAGGGACACTGAAGCTTTCTTT. It codes for CASSLFSRDTEAFF.

This clone was counted once. V and J are TRBV29-1 and TRBJ1-5, with 8 nucleotides matching TRBD1. The CDR3 contains 14 residues. The ends lost 5 bases at V and 2 bases at J; junction bases unmatched: 5. The germline V gene encodes CDR1 SQVTM and CDR2 ANQGSEA. The CDR3 DNA reads as TGCAGCGTTTCCGTGACAGGGGGCAATCAGCCCCAGCATTTT. Residues: CSVSVTGGNQPQHF.

This chain links TRBV7-9 with TRBJ1-5, with D unclear. CDR3 length equals 15 residues. Looked up from germline, CDR1 is SEHNR and CDR2 is FQNEAQ (reference sequence). V lost 5 bases to trimming and J lost 0 bases, with 11 bases between them. CDR3 residues: CASSKLHLSNQPQHF. The CDR3 DNA reads TGTGCCAGCAGCAAGCTACATCTTAGCAATCAGCCCCAGCATTTT.

This clone was observed a single time. The chain uses TRBV19 and TRBJ1-2; no definite D call. This CDR3 contains 15 residues. Between the trimmed V and J ends, which lost 5 bases and 8 bases, there was a span of 21 bases. Looked up from germline, CDR1 is LNHDA and CDR2 is SQIVND (reference sequence). CDR3 sequence: CASSPPSGGQRGYTF. DNA of the CDR3: TGTGCCAGTAGTCCTCCCTCTGGAGGCCAAAGGGGCTACACCTTC. Based on the CDR3 plus reference TRBV19 and TRBJ1-2, the full variable domain is DGGITQSPKYLFRKEGQNVTLSCEQNLNHDAMYWYRQDPGQGLRLIYYSQIVNDFQKGDIAEGYSVSREKKESFPLTVTSAQKNPTAFYLCASSPPSGGQRGYTFGSGTRLTVV.

This rearrangement joins TRBV7-2 to TRBJ2-5; TRBD1 aligns across 7 bases. The CDR3 sequence is 14 residues long. From germline, CDR1 is SGHTA and CDR2 FQGNSA. Trimming cost V 3 bases and J 5 bases; bases outside gene matches: 6. CDR3 DNA: TGTGCCAGCAGCTTTAACAGGGGCTCGGAGACCCAGTACTTC. It is translated as CASSFNRGSETQYF.

The chain links TRBV7-2 to TRBJ2-1; 16 bases are a match to TRBD2. The germline V gene encodes CDR1 SGHTA and CDR2 FQGNSA. The length of the CDR3 is 16 residues. After removal of 5 bases from V and 6 bases from J, the junction contained 4 bases not matched to a gene. This CDR3 reads CASSPGTSGGVNEQFF. In DNA, the CDR3 is TGTGCCAGCAGCCCAGGGACTAGCGGGGGGGTCAATGAGCAGTTCTTC.

V gene TRBV21-1 combines with J gene TRBJ2-1; the table calls TRBD2, which could not be checked here. TRBV21-1 is given as a pseudogene. The CDR3 covers 16 residues. CDR3 DNA: TGTGCCAGCAGCAAAGGGGGGGTCAATACGTACAATGAGCAGTTCTTC. Protein: CASSKGGVNTYNEQFF.

This chain joins TRBV7-9 and TRBJ2-3; TRBD2 matches 9 bases. This CDR3 contains 15 residues. Germline trimming cut 2 bases from V and 1 base from J; bases unmatched to any gene: 1. Germline loops: CDR1 SEHNR, CDR2 FQNEAQ (reference sequence). The CDR3 nucleotides are TGTGCCAGCAGCTTAAGACTAGCGGGCACAGATACGCAGTATTTT. Translation gives CASSLRLAGTDTQYF.

This rearrangement joins TRBV5-6 to TRBJ1-4; no definite D call. The germline V gene has CDR1 SGHDT and CDR2 YYEEEE. V lost 1 base to trimming and J lost 7 bases, with 14 bases between them. This CDR3 has 15 amino acids. The CDR3 loop reads CASSLNWGTSEKLFF. The DNA of the CDR3 is TGTGCCAGCAGCTTGAATTGGGGAACGAGTGAAAAACTGTTTTTT. The variable domain in full, completed from reference TRBV5-6 and TRBJ1-4, reads DAGVTQSPTHLIKTRGQQVTLRCSPKSGHDTVSWYQQALGQGPQFIFQYYEEEERQRGNFPDRFSGHQFPNYSSELNVNALLLGDSALYLCASSLNWGTSEKLFFGSGTQLSVL.

J is TRBJ1-3 and V is TRBV5-1, with D possibly matching TRBD1 (6 bases). The CDR3 totals 15 residues. With 4 bases removed from V and 2 bases from J, the gap between germline ends came to 13 bases. CDR1 SGHRS and CDR2 YFSETQ come from the germline V gene. CDR3: CASSPGRGTGNTIYF. The CDR3 nucleotides are TGCGCCAGCAGCCCCGGGAGGGGGACTGGAAACACCATATATTTT. Full variable domain (remainder filled in from reference TRBV5-1 and TRBJ1-3): KAGVTQTPRYLIKTRGQQVTLSCSPISGHRSVSWYQQTPGQGLQFLFEYFSETQRNKGNFPGRFSGRQFSNSRSEMNVSTLELGDSALYLCASSPGRGTGNTIYFGEGSWLTVV.

V is TRBV7-2 and J is TRBJ2-7; D might be TRBD1 or TRBD2, each matching 5 bases. The V gene lost 2 bases and the J gene lost 1 base, with 12 bases spanning the gap. Germline V gene sequence: CDR1 SGHTA, CDR2 FQGNSA. This CDR3 spans 15 amino acids. The CDR3 region is CASSLFGDRSYEQYF. CDR3 sequence (DNA): TGTGCCAGCAGCTTATTCGGGGACCGATCCTACGAGCAGTACTTC.

The chain joins TRBV5-6 to TRBJ1-2, with a weak D call TRBD1 (6 bases). From germline, CDR1 is SGHDT and CDR2 YYEEEE. The CDR3 spans 13 residues. Deletions cut 1 base from V and 6 bases from J, with 10 bases between. The CDR3 DNA follows: TGTGCCAGCAGCTTGACAGGGATGGATGGCTACACCTTC. It encodes CASSLTGMDGYTF.

The rearrangement joins TRBV2 to TRBJ2-7, with D possibly TRBD1 on 6 matching bases. The CDR3 covers 13 residues. The V end was cut by 6 bases, the J end by 3 bases, with 12 bases between. The germline V gene has CDR1 SNHLY and CDR2 FYNNEI. The CDR3 DNA reads TGTGCCAGCAGCTCGGACAGCTTCTACGAGCAGTACTTC. Protein sequence: CASSSDSFYEQYF.

The chain couples TRBV30 to TRBJ2-2; 8 nucleotides match TRBD2. The CDR3 has 15 amino acids. CDR1 GTSNPN and CDR2 SVGIG come from the germline V gene (reference sequence). V lost 4 bases, J lost 3 bases, and 7 bases stayed unmatched. CDR3 nucleotide sequence: TGTGCCTGGAAGGTACAGCGGGAGTACACCGGGGAGCTGTTTTTT. It specifies CAWKVQREYTGELFF.

V and J are TRBV7-9 and TRBJ1-3; D possibly corresponds to TRBD1 (6 bases). The V end was cut by 1 base, the J end by 0 bases, with 13 bases between. This CDR3 is 17 amino acids long. Germline V gene sequence: CDR1 SEHNR, CDR2 FQNEAQ (reference sequence). CDR3 bases: TGTGCCAGCAGCTTAGAGCGGGGGGCCTTCTCTGGAAACACCATATATTTT. Translation: CASSLERGAFSGNTIYF.

The chain recombines TRBV25-1 with TRBJ1-1; D unclear. V was trimmed by 3 bases and J by 1 base, leaving 3 bases between them. Germline V lookup: CDR1 MGHDK, CDR2 SYGVNS. The CDR3 is 12 residues long. The CDR3 nucleotides read TGTGCCAGCAGTGACCCGAACACTGAAGCTTTCTTT. This codes for CASSDPNTEAFF.

The chain uses TRBV28 and TRBJ1-2; 10 positions agree with TRBD1. Trimming at V came to 3 bases and at J to 4 bases, leaving 8 bases not matched to a gene. The CDR3 is 16 amino acids. Germline V CDR1 and CDR2: MDHEN, SYDVKM. CDR3 nucleotide sequence: TGTGCCAGCAGTTTGGGGCCAGGACAGGGGGTCTATGGCTACACCTTC. It translates to CASSLGPGQGVYGYTF.

There are many counts of this clone. The genes are TRBV11-2 and TRBJ2-7; no reliable D call. The V and J ends lost 4 bases and 5 bases respectively, with 9 bases between them. Germline values: CDR1 SGHAT, CDR2 FQNNGV. This CDR3 is built from 12 residues. The CDR3 here is CASSSRPHEQYF. The CDR3 bases are TGTGCCAGCAGCTCTCGTCCCCACGAGCAGTACTTC.

The J gene is TRBJ2-5, the V gene TRBV6-1; D gene uncertain. There are 12 residues in the CDR3. The germline V gene encodes CDR1 MNHNS and CDR2 SASEGT. V dropped 4 bases and J dropped 4 bases, with 7 bases sitting between them. CDR3 DNA: TGTGCCAGCAGTGGACCCTTAGAGACCCAGTACTTC. It encodes CASSGPLETQYF.

This clone appeared a few times. V and J are TRBV2 and TRBJ2-1; TRBD1 matches at 11 bases. CDR1 and CDR2 from the germline V gene are SNHLY and FYNNEI. The CDR3 contains 15 residues. Losses at the gene ends were 3 bases for V and 3 bases for J; bases not matched to a gene: 1. CDR3 coding DNA: TGTGCCAGCAGTGAGGACAGGGGGCTCTACAATGAGCAGTTCTTC. It encodes CASSEDRGLYNEQFF. The full variable domain, in which reference TRBV2 and TRBJ2-1 provide the parts outside the CDR3, is EPEVTQTPSHQVTQMGQEVILRCVPISNHLYFYWYRQILGQKVEFLVSFYNNEISEKSEIFDDQFSVERPDGSNFTLKIRSTKLEDSAMYFCASSEDRGLYNEQFFGPGTRLTVL.

The chain joins TRBV6-1 to TRBJ1-6; a possible D gene is TRBD1 (5 bases). The CDR3 extends over 14 amino acids. Germline V gene lookup returns CDR1 MNHNS and CDR2 SASEGT. The ends were cut back, 6 bases at V and 6 bases at J, with 12 bases in the middle. The chain's CDR3 is CASSTSQGNSPLHF. The CDR3 DNA reads TGTGCCAGCAGCACGAGCCAGGGTAATTCACCCCTCCACTTT.

This clone was seen only once. The CDR3 DNA sequence: TGTGCCTGGGGGGGACAAGGGGATACACGGCAGTTCTTC. Its protein product is CAWGGQGDTRQFF. The chain uses TRBV30 and TRBJ2-1; maybe TRBD1 (6 bases). Between the trimmed V and J ends, which lost 5 bases and 12 bases, there was a span of 20 bases. The CDR3 contains 13 residues. Germline V gene sequence: CDR1 GTSNPN, CDR2 SVGIG (reference sequence).

This clone has a single count. The chain joins TRBV5-1 to TRBJ2-7, with TRBD2 matching 8 bases. Germline V lookup: CDR1 SGHRS, CDR2 YFSETQ. The CDR3 totals 17 residues. Trimming removed 9 bases from V and 0 bases from J; junction bases left unmatched: 17. CDR3 amino acids: CATTDPRLAPSSYEQYF. The DNA of the CDR3 is TGCGCCACGACCGACCCCAGACTAGCGCCGAGCTCCTACGAGCAGTACTTC.

V is TRBV28 and J is TRBJ2-3, with 10 nucleotides matching TRBD2. Trimming cost V 4 bases and J 2 bases; bases outside gene matches: 9. The CDR3 spans 17 residues. Germline CDR1 reads MDHEN; CDR2 reads SYDVKM. Written as DNA, the CDR3 is TGTGCCAGCAGTTCAGCGGGACTAGCGTCCAACACAGATACGCAGTATTTT. Protein: CASSSAGLASNTDTQYF.

The chain combines TRBV5-6 with TRBJ2-7; D remains unclear. This CDR3 is built from 14 residues. V dropped 4 bases and J dropped 7 bases, with 18 bases sitting between them. The germline gives CDR1 SGHDT, CDR2 YYEEEE. The CDR3 is CASSRLKGAGEQYF. CDR3 DNA: TGTGCCAGCAGCCGCTTAAAAGGAGCTGGAGAGCAGTACTTC. The full variable domain, rest sourced from reference TRBV5-6 and TRBJ2-7, is DAGVTQSPTHLIKTRGQQVTLRCSPKSGHDTVSWYQQALGQGPQFIFQYYEEEERQRGNFPDRFSGHQFPNYSSELNVNALLLGDSALYLCASSRLKGAGEQYFGPGTRLTVT.